Below are 27 T cell receptor beta chains sequenced from a single sample in a study of post-analysis software for immune sequencing data. Broader study findings: Patients showed TRBV5-6, TRBV5-1 and TRBV20-1 among five TRBV segments more frequent than in controls.

TCR beta cDNA libraries included unique molecular identifiers. Using its own MiXCR run on the PCR reads, TCRdb lists one record per CDR3 protein. The sample records roughly 570,000 distinct CDR3 sequences, about a third being singletons. These receptors' antigens are unknown. The sequencing sample was made of blood. The source of these receptors is a girl under 18 with multiple sclerosis.

The chain couples TRBV12-3 or TRBV12-4 to TRBJ2-1, with D perhaps matching TRBD1 (5 bases). The CDR3 has 17 amino acids. The ends were cut back, 5 bases at V and 3 bases at J, with 20 bases in the middle. The CDR3 is CASSPTPGQGNYNEQFF. The DNA of the CDR3 is TGTGCCAGCAGTCCCACCCCAGGGCAGGGAAACTACAATGAGCAGTTCTTC.

This clonotype has a handful of counts. This chain connects TRBV29-1 to TRBJ2-1; D unclear. The germline CDR1 and CDR2 sequences are SQVTM and ANQGSEA. The V and J ends lost 0 bases and 0 bases respectively, with 18 bases between them. The CDR3 sequence is 18 residues long. CDR3: CSVEDISQFTSSYNEQFF. In DNA, the CDR3 is TGCAGCGTTGAAGACATATCCCAATTTACCAGCTCCTACAATGAGCAGTTCTTC.

J is TRBJ2-7 and V is TRBV27; D is uncertain. CDR1 MNHEY and CDR2 SMNVEV come from the germline V gene (reference sequence). This CDR3 has 14 residues. V was clipped by 2 bases and J by 7 bases, with 15 bases between them. The CDR3 region is CASSLIQRYNEQYF. CDR3 sequence (DNA): TGTGCCAGCAGTTTAATACAGAGATACAATGAGCAGTACTTC.

The rearrangement uses TRBV4-1 and TRBJ1-2, with D maybe TRBD1 (5 bases). V lost 0 bases, J lost 1 base, and 12 bases lay in between. CDR3 length: 16 residues. The germline gives CDR1 MGHRA, CDR2 YSYEKL. The DNA for the CDR3 is TGCGCCAGCAGCCAAGACTCTGGGGGTTTTAACTATGGCTACACCTTC. Protein sequence: CASSQDSGGFNYGYTF.

The chain uses TRBV20-1 and TRBJ2-7; D gene unclear. With 3 bases removed from V and 7 bases from J, the gap between germline ends came to 13 bases. CDR1 and CDR2 from the germline V gene are DFQATT and SNEGSKA (reference sequence). The CDR3 loop spans 12 amino acids. The CDR3, as DNA: TGCAGTGCTAGGGTCCAGGCCAAAGAGCAGTACTTC. Its protein is CSARVQAKEQYF.

This clonotype occurred a few times. The chain employs TRBV7-9 and TRBJ1-2; 10 bases are shared with TRBD1. Germline V gene lookup returns CDR1 SEHNR and CDR2 FQNEAQ (reference sequence). This CDR3 is 19 amino acids long. V was clipped by 5 bases and J by 4 bases; unmatched bases: 19. DNA for the CDR3: TGTGCCAGCAGCCCCCACCCGACGGTGGGACAGGGGCTAGGCTATGGCTACACCTTC. This gives the protein CASSPHPTVGQGLGYGYTF.

This chain links TRBV7-9 with TRBJ2-1; no clear D. The ends were cut back, 5 bases at V and 4 bases at J, with 21 bases in the middle. The CDR3 has 17 amino acids. Germline CDR1 SEHNR, CDR2 FQNEAQ (reference sequence). For the CDR3, the DNA is TGTGCCAGCAGCCAAAGGATACGCATAAACCCTTACAATGAGCAGTTCTTC. This sequence encodes CASSQRIRINPYNEQFF.

V gene TRBV6-5 combines with J gene TRBJ2-1, with D perhaps TRBD2 (6 bases). V gave up 0 bases and J gave up 4 bases, with 10 bases separating them. The germline CDR1 and CDR2 sequences are MNHEY and SVGAGI. The CDR3 sequence is 15 residues long. The CDR3 coding sequence is TGTGCCAGCAGTTACTCTAACCGGGGGTACAATGAGCAGTTCTTC. Translated, it gives CASSYSNRGYNEQFF.

This clonotype was picked up a small number of times. The V gene is TRBV20-1, the J gene TRBJ1-1; possibly TRBD1 for D (5 bases). The germline gives CDR1 DFQATT, CDR2 SNEGSKA (reference sequence). CDR3 size: 13 residues. V was clipped by 0 bases and J by 7 bases, with 12 bases between them. The CDR3 protein is CSARDQQVIEAFF. In nucleotides, the CDR3 is TGCAGTGCTAGAGATCAACAGGTGATTGAAGCTTTCTTT.

The gene calls are TRBV5-1 and TRBJ1-2; 10 bases agree with TRBD1. The length of the CDR3 is 13 residues. The junction had 4 bases not matched to a gene; V was cut back by 3 bases and J by 8 bases. The V gene's germline CDR1 is SGHRS and CDR2 YFSETQ. CDR3 in amino acids: CASSSEDRGGYTF. The CDR3 DNA follows: TGCGCCAGCAGCTCGGAGGACAGGGGGGGCTACACCTTC. Full variable domain (missing parts from reference TRBV5-1 and TRBJ1-2): KAGVTQTPRYLIKTRGQQVTLSCSPISGHRSVSWYQQTPGQGLQFLFEYFSETQRNKGNFPGRFSGRQFSNSRSEMNVSTLELGDSALYLCASSSEDRGGYTFGSGTRLTVV.

In this sample, this clonotype turned up a few times. This chain uses TRBV5-1 with TRBJ2-3; 7 bases fit TRBD2. Germline loops: CDR1 SGHRS, CDR2 YFSETQ. V lost 4 bases to trimming and J lost 6 bases; unmatched junction nucleotides: 8. This CDR3 has 14 amino acids. The CDR3: CASSIGLVIDTQYF. The CDR3, as DNA: TGCGCCAGCAGCATCGGACTAGTAATTGATACGCAGTATTTT.

This clonotype has only a few counts. The gene calls are TRBV24-1 and TRBJ2-1; D not resolved. The V gene lost 4 bases and the J gene lost 2 bases, with 8 bases spanning the gap. CDR3 length equals 14 residues. CDR1 KGHDR and CDR2 SFDVKD come from the germline V gene. CDR3 nucleotides: TGTGCCACCAGTGACCCTACAGCCTACAATGAGCAGTTCTTC. This codes for CATSDPTAYNEQFF.

This clonotype was detected only a few times. The genes are TRBV20-1 and TRBJ2-5, with D tentatively TRBD1 or TRBD2 (5 bases each). Germline V lookup: CDR1 DFQATT, CDR2 SNEGSKA (reference sequence). This CDR3 region has 14 residues. The V and J ends lost 4 bases and 3 bases respectively, with 15 bases between them. CDR3 protein: CSATGTNDKETQYF. The CDR3 coding sequence is TGCAGTGCTACCGGGACCAACGACAAAGAGACCCAGTACTTC.

The chain carries TRBV19 and TRBJ2-7, with 9 bases identical to TRBD1. The tail of the sequence fits TRBJ2-5 better, so the J call may be wrong. Germline V gives CDR1 LNHDA, CDR2 SQIVND (reference sequence). The CDR3 is 15 amino acids. The CDR3 region has the DNA TGTGCCAGTAGTGCCGCTTACAGGGGGCGAGAGACCCAGTACTTC. This translates into CASSAAYRGRETQYF.

The chain couples TRBV10-3 to TRBJ2-7; the match to TRBD1 covers 7 bases. CDR1 and CDR2 from the germline V gene are ENHRY and SYGVKD. The CDR3 covers 17 residues. Unmatched junction bases numbered 8, after V lost 0 bases and J lost 0 bases. The CDR3 region is CAISESRGQGDSYEQYF. CDR3 nucleotide sequence: TGTGCCATCAGTGAGTCGAGAGGGCAGGGGGACTCCTACGAGCAGTACTTC.

V usage is TRBV20-1 and J usage is TRBJ2-5; TRBD2 matches 12 bases. With 6 bases clipped from V and 1 base from J, the junction kept 15 bases outside the gene matches. CDR1 is DFQATT and CDR2 is SNEGSKA in the germline V gene (reference sequence). The CDR3 totals 18 residues. CDR3 bases: TGCAGTGCCACCCAAGACGGCGGACTAGCGGGGATCCAAGAGACCCAGTACTTC. Amino acid sequence: CSATQDGGLAGIQETQYF.

The chain joins TRBV18 to TRBJ1-1; no clear D. There are 15 residues in the CDR3. V was cut by 2 bases and J by 5 bases, with 15 bases left in between. From germline, CDR1 is KGHSH and CDR2 LQKENI. Here the CDR3 reads CASSPFAKIGTEAFF. The CDR3 DNA is TGTGCCAGCTCACCATTCGCCAAGATTGGGACTGAAGCTTTCTTT.

The rearrangement joins TRBV7-3 to TRBJ2-7; weak D call: TRBD2 (7 bases). Looked up from germline, CDR1 is SGHTA and CDR2 is FQGTGA. Between the trimmed V and J ends, which lost 1 base and 5 bases, there was a span of 24 bases. The CDR3 runs to 18 residues. The CDR3 sequence: CASSLKGGSSVLRNEQYF. CDR3 nucleotides: TGTGCCAGCAGCTTAAAGGGGGGGAGCAGTGTCCTCAGGAACGAGCAGTACTTC.

The gene calls are TRBV21-1 and TRBJ2-1; TRBD2 is the table's D call and was not checked against the DNA. TRBV21-1 is described as a pseudogene. This CDR3 spans 18 amino acids. CDR3: CASSKKAWRGARGDEQFF. The DNA for the CDR3 is TGTGCCAGCAGCAAAAAGGCCTGGCGGGGGGCAAGGGGGGATGAGCAGTTCTTC.

CDR3 sequence (DNA): TGTGCCAGCAGTTACAGGAGGGGCCCTGAAGCTTTCTTT. Protein product: CASSYRRGPEAFF. The rearrangement uses TRBV6-5 and TRBJ1-1; TRBD1 is a possible D gene (5 bases). Trimming shortened V by 2 bases and J by 6 bases, and 10 bases separated the two germline ends. This CDR3 is built from 13 residues. CDR1 and CDR2 from the germline V gene are MNHEY and SVGAGI.

This clonotype was picked up a small number of times. The genes are TRBV10-3 and TRBJ2-3; 10 bases are shared with TRBD1. Germline assignment: CDR1 ENHRY and CDR2 SYGVKD. The J segment lost 6 bases and the V segment lost 10 bases, leaving 10 bases of the junction unmatched. CDR3 length equals 14 residues. CDR3 bases: TGTGCCACCCAAGGACAGGGGGTCCCGGATACGCAGTATTTT. It codes for CATQGQGVPDTQYF.

This sequence joins TRBV4-2 and TRBJ2-1; the D gene is possibly TRBD2 (6 bases). The V gene lost 4 bases and the J gene lost 6 bases, with 19 bases spanning the gap. This CDR3 spans 16 amino acids. The germline V gene encodes CDR1 LGHNA and CDR2 YNFKEQ. The CDR3 region is CASSPRDLPPGNEQFF. Written as DNA, the CDR3 is TGTGCCAGCAGCCCACGGGACTTACCCCCGGGCAATGAGCAGTTCTTC.

In its sample, this clonotype was seen a few times. The chain links TRBV6-6 to TRBJ1-4, with D hard to call. The CDR3 is made up of 14 amino acids. Germline V gives CDR1 MNHNY, CDR2 SVGAGI (reference sequence). V gave up 2 bases and J gave up 8 bases, with 12 bases separating them. The CDR3 sequence is CASSYRDRKEKLFF. The CDR3 bases are TGTGCCAGCAGTTACAGGGATCGTAAAGAAAAACTGTTTTTT.

The gene calls are TRBV18 and TRBJ2-3; D not certain. The V end lost 3 bases, the J end lost 0 bases, and 10 bases lay between the germline ends. The CDR3 is 15 residues long. CDR1 and CDR2 from the germline V gene are KGHSH and LQKENI. The CDR3 coding sequence is TGTGCCAGCTCACCCCTGACAACAAGCACAGATACGCAGTATTTT. This sequence encodes CASSPLTTSTDTQYF.

A few counts support this clonotype. The chain uses TRBV20-1 and TRBJ1-4; 11 bases map to TRBD1. Per the germline V gene, CDR1 is DFQATT and CDR2 is SNEGSKA (reference sequence). The CDR3 loop spans 16 amino acids. J gave up 3 bases and V 4 bases, and 7 bases lay outside the gene matches. In nucleotides, the CDR3 is TGCAGTGCTACCCGGGACAGGGGGTTATCTAATGAAAAACTGTTTTTT. Translated, it gives CSATRDRGLSNEKLFF.

The V call is TRBV6-2 or TRBV6-3, the J call TRBJ1-6; tentatively, D is TRBD1 (6 bases). Germline V gives CDR1 MNHEY, CDR2 SVGEGT. Trimming cost V 4 bases and J 9 bases, with 13 bases left between them. This CDR3 is 14 amino acids long. The CDR3 sequence: CASSLQGYASPLHF. DNA of the CDR3: TGTGCCAGCAGTTTACAGGGATACGCTTCACCCCTCCACTTT.

A remark on this clonotype: The junction differs from germline at one of its ends, possibly a read error. The chain employs TRBV7-9 and TRBJ1-1; TRBD1 aligns across 9 bases. From germline, CDR1 is SEHNR and CDR2 FQNEAQ (reference sequence). CDR3 size: 12 residues. The CDR3 sequence is CTSSLTGGEAFF. DNA of the CDR3: TGTACCAGCAGCTTGACAGGGGGAGAAGCTTTCTTT.